This is a list of T cell receptor beta chains from one sample in a study of Ad26.COV2.S vaccination and SARS-CoV-2 variants. Assay: immunoSEQ multiplex PCR; the TCRdb copy retains only in-frame clones and omits some. This table holds around 370,000 clones, around 90% found once. The input for sequencing was peripheral blood, taken after recovery from COVID-19. These receptors were taken from a human donor who had recovered from COVID-19. Each CDR3 is given with its conserved first and last residue. D genes are given only for firm matches. Some rows have no size entry. The others give once, few or many, or a class for an expanded clone.

D gene,V gene,clone size,J gene,CDR3 DNA,CDR3 protein
TRBD2,TRBV19,.,TRBJ2-3,TGTGCCAGTAGTATGGTAGCGGGGGGGACAGATACGCAGTATTTT,CASSMVAGGTDTQYF
.,TRBV5-6,.,TRBJ1-6,TGTGCCAGCAGCTTGCACCGCATATACAATTCACCCCTCCACTTT,CASSLHRIYNSPLHF
.,TRBV11-2,.,TRBJ2-1,TGTGCCAGCAGCTTAATGGGCCGACTAGGGAGCTCCTACAATGAGCAGTTCTTC,CASSLMGRLGSSYNEQFF
TRBD2,TRBV5-1,.,TRBJ2-1,TGCGCCAGCAGCTACGATCCGGGACTAGCGGTACGGGAGCAGTTCTTC,CASSYDPGLAVREQFF
.,TRBV29-1,.,TRBJ1-2,TGCAGCGTTGAAGGGCGGGTGAATGGCTACACCTTC,CSVEGRVNGYTF
TRBD1,TRBV7-2,.,TRBJ1-5,TGTGCCAGCAGCTTAGGGACAGGGATCGGTCAGCCCCAGCATTTT,CASSLGTGIGQPQHF
.,TRBV19,.,TRBJ1-3,TGTGCCAGTATCACACAGGAAGGGGGGTTCGGAAACACCATATATTTT,CASITQEGGFGNTIYF
.,TRBV18,.,TRBJ1-1,TGTGCCAGCTCCCGTTCTTACGGGGAGGGTGGTGGAACTTTCTTT,CASSRSYGEGGGTFF
TRBD2,TRBV4-1,.,TRBJ2-7,TGCGCCAGCGCAAATGAGGCGGGGGGGCAAGAGCAGTACTTC,CASANEAGGQEQYF
.,TRBV20-1,.,TRBJ2-1,TGCAGTGCTAGTAAGTCTGAGCAGTTCTTC,CSASKSEQFF
.,TRBV29-1,.,TRBJ2-5,TGCAGCGTTGAGGGACCGGCGGGCCAAGAGACCCAGTACTTC,CSVEGPAGQETQYF
TRBD2,TRBV5-1,.,TRBJ2-3,TGCGCCAGCAGCCTCCGGGTAGCGGGGGGGCCCACAGATACGCAGTATTTT,CASSLRVAGGPTDTQYF
.,TRBV13,.,TRBJ1-2,TGTGCCAGCAGCTCAACTCAGTTTAAAGGGGAGGGGTATGGCTACACCTTC,CASSSTQFKGEGYGYTF
.,TRBV5-1,.,TRBJ1-3,TGCGCCAGCAGCTTAGGGGTCTCGGGTGACACCATATATTTT,CASSLGVSGDTIYF
.,TRBV9,.,TRBJ1-1,TGTGCCAGCAGCGTAGGGGAGTGGACTGAAGCTTTCTTT,CASSVGEWTEAFF
.,TRBV5-1,.,TRBJ2-1,TGCGCCAGCAGCTTTGGACAGTACAATGAGCAGTTCTTC,CASSFGQYNEQFF
.,TRBV28,.,TRBJ1-4,TGTGCCAGCAGTGTACCCTTTGGAACTAATGAAAAACTGTTTTTT,CASSVPFGTNEKLFF
.,TRBV5-6,once,TRBJ1-2,TGTGCCAGCAGCTTCTTGGGGGGTCTGTCCGATGGCTACACCTTC,CASSFLGGLSDGYTF
.,TRBV3-1/TRBV3-2,.,TRBJ1-3,TGTGCCAGCAGCCAAGATGCAGGCTTCTCTGGAAACACCATATATTTT,CASSQDAGFSGNTIYF
TRBD2,TRBV3-1/TRBV3-2,.,TRBJ2-1,TGTGCCAGCAGCCCGACTAGCGGGGGGGGTCGGGAGCAGTTCTTC,CASSPTSGGGREQFF
TRBD2,TRBV6-5,once,TRBJ2-1,TGTGCCAGCAGTTATCGGGGGGGAGGTTACAATGAGCAGTTCTTC,CASSYRGGGYNEQFF
.,TRBV27,.,TRBJ1-4,TGTGCCAGCAGTCCCTCGACAGGCAACAATGAAAAACTGTTTTTT,CASSPSTGNNEKLFF
TRBD1,TRBV6-6,.,TRBJ1-5,TGTGCCAGCAGTCGAAACAGGGGCGGAAGCAATCAGCCCCAGCATTTT,CASSRNRGGSNQPQHF
.,TRBV15,once,TRBJ2-1,TGTGCCACCAGCAGGGGTTCTATGGGGGGCGTTGAGCAGTTCTTC,CATSRGSMGGVEQFF
TRBD1,TRBV6-2/TRBV6-3,.,TRBJ1-1,TGTGCCAGCAGTTCCCCGTTCCAGGGGGCAATGGTTGAAGCTTTCTTT,CASSSPFQGAMVEAFF
.,TRBV19,.,TRBJ2-5,TGTGCCAGTAGTCCTCTTTTCCAAACGGGGCAAGAGACCCAGTACTTC,CASSPLFQTGQETQYF
.,TRBV5-6,.,TRBJ1-1,TGTGCCAGCAGCTACCCCACAGGAAACACTGAAGCTTTCTTT,CASSYPTGNTEAFF
TRBD1,TRBV15,.,TRBJ2-2,TGTGCCACCAGCCCGAGGACAGGGGGACTCACCGGGGAGCTGTTTTTT,CATSPRTGGLTGELFF
.,TRBV9,once,TRBJ1-1,TGTGCCAGCAGCGCCGTGTGGGGTGGCGCTCAGGATGTTCTCGCTTTCTTT,CASSAVWGGAQDVLAFF
.,TRBV21-1,.,TRBJ1-6,TGTGCCAGCACCCGGGACAGGGATCATTCACCCCTCCACTTT,CASTRDRDHSPLHF
.,TRBV13,.,TRBJ2-3,TGTGCCAGCAGCTTCCGGGGGGCCTCGGATACGCAGTATTTT,CASSFRGASDTQYF
.,TRBV2,.,TRBJ2-1,TGTGCCAGTCGTAGGGAAGGGAATGAGCAGTTCTTC,CASRREGNEQFF
.,TRBV9,.,TRBJ2-1,TGTGCCAGCAGCGCAGTAGGGGGGGGGCCGAATGAGCAGTTCTTC,CASSAVGGGPNEQFF
.,TRBV10-3,once,TRBJ2-2,TGTGCCATCAGTGGGACAAGCACCGGGGAGCTGTTTTTT,CAISGTSTGELFF
TRBD1,TRBV6-5,once,TRBJ1-1,TGTGCCAGCAGTTCTCCAGGGGGATCAAACACTGAAGCTTTCTTT,CASSSPGGSNTEAFF
.,TRBV10-1,.,TRBJ2-3,TGCGCCAGCAGTGAGTCGCTTTGGACTAGCACAGATACGCAGTATTTT,CASSESLWTSTDTQYF
TRBD2,TRBV11-2,.,TRBJ2-7,TGTGCCAGCAGTAGGGAAGGGAGCGGGACGTACGAGCAGTACTTC,CASSREGSGTYEQYF
.,TRBV25-1,.,TRBJ1-4,TGTGCCAGCAGAAGGGGGTCTAATGAAAAACTGTTTTTT,CASRRGSNEKLFF
.,TRBV4-1,.,TRBJ2-7,TGCGCCAGCAGCCAAGAGGGCAGTAATCCGATTAAGGAGCAGTACTTC,CASSQEGSNPIKEQYF
.,TRBV2,.,TRBJ1-5,TGTGCCAGCAGTGAAAGTGGTAACAATCAGCCCCAGCATTTT,CASSESGNNQPQHF
.,TRBV3-1/TRBV3-2,.,TRBJ1-1,TGTGCCAGCAGCCAAAATTATAGGAGCTCCACTGAAGCTTTCTTT,CASSQNYRSSTEAFF
.,TRBV27,.,TRBJ1-2,TGTGCCAGCAGTCCCTGGGACACCAGCTACTATGGCTACACCTTC,CASSPWDTSYYGYTF
.,TRBV27,.,TRBJ1-4,TGTGCCAGCAGTATTGGGGGACGGGAAAAACTGTTTTTT,CASSIGGREKLFF
.,TRBV4-1,.,TRBJ1-2,TGCGCCAGCAGCCAGGAAGAGTGGAATGGCTACACCTTC,CASSQEEWNGYTF
.,TRBV13,.,TRBJ1-5,TGTGCCAGCAGCTTAGGGTCGAGCAATCAGCCCCAGCATTTT,CASSLGSSNQPQHF
.,TRBV12-5,.,TRBJ1-2,TGTGCTAGTGGTTTGACTAGGGTACGGGACGGCTACACCTTC,CASGLTRVRDGYTF
.,TRBV5-6,.,TRBJ2-3,TGTGCCAGCAGCTTCCCCGGAGATACGCAGTATTTT,CASSFPGDTQYF
.,TRBV4-1,.,TRBJ1-1,TGCGCCAGCAGCCAAGATCGTCAGGGGTATAATGAAGCTTTCTTT,CASSQDRQGYNEAFF
.,TRBV3-1/TRBV3-2,.,TRBJ1-1,TGTGCCAGCAGCCAACGGGGGACTGAAGCTTTCTTT,CASSQRGTEAFF
TRBD1,TRBV11-2,.,TRBJ1-4,TGTGCCAGCGGAGACGGGACAGTTAATGAAAAACTGTTTTTT,CASGDGTVNEKLFF
TRBD1,TRBV2,.,TRBJ1-2,TGTGCCAGCAGTGAACCCAGGACAGGGGGGTACTATGGCTACACCTTC,CASSEPRTGGYYGYTF
.,TRBV2,.,TRBJ2-3,TGTGCCAGCAGTGAGCAATCCCCAGATACGCAGTATTTT,CASSEQSPDTQYF
TRBD1,TRBV9,.,TRBJ1-3,TGTGCCAGCAGCGTAGCAGGGACAGGGGCTGGAAACACCATATATTTT,CASSVAGTGAGNTIYF
.,TRBV7-9,once,TRBJ1-1,TGTGCCAGCAGTCAAGGGGGGTCTCCTAGCGCTTTCTTT,CASSQGGSPSAFF
.,TRBV27,.,TRBJ2-1,TGTGCCAGCAGTTTATCGCCCGAAAGCTCCTACAATGAGCAGTTCTTC,CASSLSPESSYNEQFF
.,TRBV5-4,.,TRBJ2-5,TGTGCCAGCAGCCCCGGCGGGGCGAGAGAGACCCAGTACTTC,CASSPGGARETQYF
.,TRBV5-1,.,TRBJ1-1,TGCGCCAGCAGCTTGGATGGGGCGATGAACACTGAAGCTTTCTTT,CASSLDGAMNTEAFF
.,TRBV2,.,TRBJ2-7,TGTGCCAGCAGTGAATTACTGCTCTCCTACGAGCAGTACTTC,CASSELLLSYEQYF
TRBD1,TRBV6-5,.,TRBJ2-5,TGTGCCAGCAGTTTGACAGGGTTCGAGACCCAGTACTTC,CASSLTGFETQYF
.,TRBV15,.,TRBJ1-3,TGTGCCACCAGCAGGACACTAGGAAACACCATATATTTT,CATSRTLGNTIYF